This paragraph covers one T cell receptor (beta chain) sequence. No antigen is known for it. For TCRbeta, the library was prepared with unique molecular identifiers. TCRdb reanalysed the PCR reads using MiXCR and keeps one entry per CDR3 protein. The sample shows some 110,000 distinct CDR3 sequences, 10% of them seen only once. The sample belongs to a study of T-cell reconstitution after alpha-beta-depleted transplantation in children. Germline loops: CDR1 LNHNV, CDR2 YYDKDF (reference sequence). V shed 6 bases and J 5 bases; nucleotides not matched to a gene: 6. The CDR3 totals 14 residues. Study-level findings and limits: From newly produced T cells came most of the T-cell counts and diversity one year after transplant. After transplant, high TCRbeta diversity at day 60 in some patients arose from surviving recipient T cells and thymic progenitors. Two months or so post-transplant, alpha-beta T cells reportedly derived from several hundred expanded graft clones.

The specimen was PBMCs, collected before TCRalphabeta/CD19-depleted stem cell transplant. This sequence joins TRBV15 and TRBJ2-7, with 11 positions matching TRBD2. The sequence was collected from a boy aged 2-15 years with acute lymphoblastic leukemia, due to receive a stem cell transplant. The CDR3 nucleotides read TGTGCCACCAGGACACTAGCGGGAGTGGACGAGCAGTACTTC. Translated: CATRTLAGVDEQYF. Full variable domain (remainder filled in from reference TRBV15 and TRBJ2-7): DAMVIQNPRYQVTQFGKPVTLSCSQTLNHNVMYWYQQKSSQAPKLLFHYYDKDFNNEADTPDNFQSRRPNTSFCFLDIRSPGLGDTAMYLCATRTLAGVDEQYFGPGTRLTVT.